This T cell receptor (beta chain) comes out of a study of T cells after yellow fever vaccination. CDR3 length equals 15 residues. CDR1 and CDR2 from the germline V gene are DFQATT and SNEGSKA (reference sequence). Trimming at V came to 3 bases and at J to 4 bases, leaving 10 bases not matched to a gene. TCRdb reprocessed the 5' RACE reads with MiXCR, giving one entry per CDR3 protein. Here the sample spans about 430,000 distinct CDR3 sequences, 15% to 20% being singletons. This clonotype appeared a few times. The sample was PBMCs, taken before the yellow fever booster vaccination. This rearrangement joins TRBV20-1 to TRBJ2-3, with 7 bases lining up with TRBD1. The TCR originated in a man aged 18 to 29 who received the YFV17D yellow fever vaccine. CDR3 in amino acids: CSARQARGSSDTQYF. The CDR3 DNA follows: TGCAGTGCTAGGCAGGCCAGGGGGAGCTCAGATACGCAGTATTTT.